This T cell receptor (beta chain) was sequenced for a study of T cell responses to AZD1222 COVID-19 vaccine. Overall study: Second-dose schedules of about 4 or about 12 weeks were combined.

Clones were read by immunoSEQ multiplex PCR, and TCRdb kept only the in-frame ones, dropping some. The sample records roughly 160,000 clones, around nine tenths being singletons. V was shortened by 2 bases and J by 6 bases, with 17 bases between the two germline ends. Germline values: CDR1 MNHEY, CDR2 SMNVEV (reference sequence). There are 15 residues in the CDR3. As to this clone: What it recognizes is unknown.

Study-wide points: Spike-specific TCR breadth and depth both grew after two AZD1222 doses. White British donors predominated, females outnumbered males, and clonal diversity was possibly underestimated. CD4 TCRs associated with vaccination spanned spike, dominating at 160-218 and 743-854.

V and J are TRBV27 and TRBJ2-7; TRBD1 might be the D (7 bases). This TCR derives from an adult in good health. Sequencing was performed on peripheral blood, taken on day 0 of AZD1222 vaccination. The DNA for the CDR3 is TGTGCCAGCAGTTTAGGAGGGGGCGCTCGGAGCGAGCAGTACTTC. It is translated as CASSLGGGARSEQYF.